A single T cell receptor beta chain is shown here with its context. Its specificity is not known. V was clipped by 0 bases and J by 0 bases; unmatched bases: 1. This CDR3 contains 15 residues. From germline, CDR1 is SGHTA and CDR2 FQGNSA. Clones were read by immunoSEQ multiplex PCR, and TCRdb kept only the in-frame ones, dropping some. This table has about 71,000 clones, about 78% appearing once. The data derive from a study of OX40 agonist ivuxolimab in advanced cancers. General observations from the study: Average numbers of expanded clones were greater in CD8+ T cells than in CD4+.

This TCR was sampled from an adult with an advanced solid tumor such as melanoma, head and neck, liver or kidney cancer. This sample comprised CD4+ or CD8+ T cells sorted from blood, obtained in a trial of the OX40 agonist ivuxolimab. This chain uses TRBV7-2 with TRBJ1-1; the match to TRBD1 covers 7 bases. CDR3 region: CASSLAGQMNTEAFF. For the CDR3, the DNA is TGTGCCAGCAGCTTAGCGGGACAGATGAACACTGAAGCTTTCTTT.